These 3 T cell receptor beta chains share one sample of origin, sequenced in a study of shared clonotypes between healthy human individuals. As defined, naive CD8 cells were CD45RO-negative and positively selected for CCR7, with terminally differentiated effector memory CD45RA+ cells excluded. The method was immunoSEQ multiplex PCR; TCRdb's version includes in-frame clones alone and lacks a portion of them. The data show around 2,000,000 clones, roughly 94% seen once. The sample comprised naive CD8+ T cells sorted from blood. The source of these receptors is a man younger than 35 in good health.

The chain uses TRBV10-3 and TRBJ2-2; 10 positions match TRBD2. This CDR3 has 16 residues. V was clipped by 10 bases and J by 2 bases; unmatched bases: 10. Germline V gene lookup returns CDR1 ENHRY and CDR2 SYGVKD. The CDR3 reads CATGILAGVNTGELFF. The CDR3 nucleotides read TGTGCCACCGGGATTCTAGCGGGAGTAAACACCGGGGAGCTGTTTTTT.

The CDR3 sequence: CAWSVREYNEQFF. In DNA form, the CDR3 reads TGTGCCTGGAGTGTACGGGAATACAATGAGCAGTTCTTC. The rearrangement joins TRBV30 to TRBJ2-1; possible D gene TRBD2, 5 bases. V was cut by 0 bases and J by 4 bases, with 7 bases left in between. The CDR3 has 13 amino acids. Germline CDR1 is GTSNPN and CDR2 is SVGIG (reference sequence).

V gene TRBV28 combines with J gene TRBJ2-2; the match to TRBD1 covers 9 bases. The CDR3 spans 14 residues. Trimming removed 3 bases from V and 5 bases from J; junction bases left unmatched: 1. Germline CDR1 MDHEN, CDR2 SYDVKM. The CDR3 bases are TGTGCCAGCAGTTTCGGGACAGGGACCGGGGAGCTGTTTTTT. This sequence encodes CASSFGTGTGELFF.